Presented here are 5 T cell receptor beta chains from one specimen sequenced in a study of cytomegalovirus exposure and HLA in healthy donors. The table came from immunoSEQ multiplex PCR; TCRdb's copy has only in-frame clones and leaves some out. The sample holds about 56,000 clones; roughly 93% are singletons and the top ten take more than 1.5%. Sequencing was done on a sample of PBMCs. The receptors shown here come from a woman aged 18 to 35 in good health and CMV-seropositive.

This clone has only one observation. The chain has TRBV7-6 and TRBJ2-7; 11 nucleotides match TRBD1. The CDR3 length is 14 residues. The germline V gene has CDR1 SGHVS and CDR2 FNYEAQ. Trimming took 5 bases from V and 4 from J; bases not matched to a gene: 4. CDR3 loop: CASSRDRGFYEQYF. CDR3 coding DNA: TGTGCCAGCAGCCGGGACAGGGGGTTTTACGAGCAGTACTTC.

V gene TRBV28 combines with J gene TRBJ1-1; TRBD1 matches at 8 bases. Trimming removed 5 bases from V and 3 bases from J; junction bases left unmatched: 8. CDR1 is MDHEN, CDR2 SYDVKM, per germline. The CDR3 consists of 15 residues. This CDR3 reads CASSQRTGGDTEAFF. The CDR3 bases are TGTGCCAGCAGTCAGAGAACAGGGGGGGACACTGAAGCTTTCTTT.

The chain is built from TRBV2 and TRBJ1-1; D is perhaps TRBD1 (6 bases). This CDR3 spans 13 amino acids. Trimming removed 8 bases from V and 4 bases from J, with 14 bases in between. Germline CDR1 is SNHLY and CDR2 is FYNNEI. The CDR3 sequence is CASSTGGPTEAFF. CDR3 nucleotides: TGTGCCAGCTCGACGGGGGGGCCCACTGAAGCTTTCTTT.

The chain employs TRBV2 and TRBJ1-5, with TRBD1 identical over 8 bases. CDR1 and CDR2 (germline): SNHLY, FYNNEI. The ends lost 6 bases at V and 8 bases at J; junction bases unmatched: 6. CDR3 length: 13 amino acids. The CDR3 is CASSRGRVEPQHF. The DNA for the CDR3 is TGTGCCAGCAGCAGGGGGCGCGTAGAGCCCCAGCATTTT. The complete variable domain, with remaining parts taken from reference TRBV2 and TRBJ1-5, reads EPEVTQTPSHQVTQMGQEVILRCVPISNHLYFYWYRQILGQKVEFLVSFYNNEISEKSEIFDDQFSVERPDGSNFTLKIRSTKLEDSAMYFCASSRGRVEPQHFGDGTRLSIL.

The chain employs TRBV2 and TRBJ2-7, with TRBD1 matching 9 bases. CDR1 and CDR2 (germline): SNHLY, FYNNEI. This CDR3 has 15 residues. The trim removed 7 bases at V and 7 bases at J, leaving 14 bases unmatched. In DNA, the CDR3 is TGTGCCAGCACCCAGGCCCCGGGACAGGGCAATGAGCAGTACTTC. It yields the protein CASTQAPGQGNEQYF. The full variable domain, completed using reference TRBV2 and TRBJ2-7, is EPEVTQTPSHQVTQMGQEVILRCVPISNHLYFYWYRQILGQKVEFLVSFYNNEISEKSEIFDDQFSVERPDGSNFTLKIRSTKLEDSAMYFCASTQAPGQGNEQYFGPGTRLTVT.